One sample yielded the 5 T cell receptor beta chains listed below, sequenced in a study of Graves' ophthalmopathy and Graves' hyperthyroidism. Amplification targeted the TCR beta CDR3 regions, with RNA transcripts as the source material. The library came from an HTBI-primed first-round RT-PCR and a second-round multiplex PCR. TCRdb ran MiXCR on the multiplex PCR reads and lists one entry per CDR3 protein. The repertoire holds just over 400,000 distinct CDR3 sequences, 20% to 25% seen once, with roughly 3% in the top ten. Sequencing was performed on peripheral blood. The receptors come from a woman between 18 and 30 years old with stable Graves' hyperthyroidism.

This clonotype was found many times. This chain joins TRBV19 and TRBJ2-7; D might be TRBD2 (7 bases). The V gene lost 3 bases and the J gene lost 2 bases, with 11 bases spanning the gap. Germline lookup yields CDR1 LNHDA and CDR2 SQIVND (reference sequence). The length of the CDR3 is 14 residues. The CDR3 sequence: CASSIGGRTYEQYF. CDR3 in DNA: TGTGCCAGTAGTATCGGGGGGCGAACCTACGAGCAGTACTTC.

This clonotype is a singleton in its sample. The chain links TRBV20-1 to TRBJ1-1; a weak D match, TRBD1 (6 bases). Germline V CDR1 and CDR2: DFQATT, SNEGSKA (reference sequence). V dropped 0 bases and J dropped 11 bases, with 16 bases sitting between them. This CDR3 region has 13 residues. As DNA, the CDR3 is TGCAGTGCTAGAGATGACAGGCCTGGCGGGGCTTTCTTT. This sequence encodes CSARDDRPGGAFF.

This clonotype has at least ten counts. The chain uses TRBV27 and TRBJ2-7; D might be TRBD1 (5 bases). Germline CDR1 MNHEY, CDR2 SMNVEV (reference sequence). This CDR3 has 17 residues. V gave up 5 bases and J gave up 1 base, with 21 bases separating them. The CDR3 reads CASSTWTPRRASYEQYF. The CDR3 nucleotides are TGTGCCAGCAGTACCTGGACCCCCCGCAGGGCTTCCTACGAGCAGTACTTC.

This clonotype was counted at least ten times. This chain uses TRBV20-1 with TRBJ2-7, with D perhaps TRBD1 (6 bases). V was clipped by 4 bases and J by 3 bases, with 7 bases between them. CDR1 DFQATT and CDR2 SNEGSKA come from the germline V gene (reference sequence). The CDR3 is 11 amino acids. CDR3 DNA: TGCAGTGCTATGACAGGCTACGAGCAGTACTTC. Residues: CSAMTGYEQYF.

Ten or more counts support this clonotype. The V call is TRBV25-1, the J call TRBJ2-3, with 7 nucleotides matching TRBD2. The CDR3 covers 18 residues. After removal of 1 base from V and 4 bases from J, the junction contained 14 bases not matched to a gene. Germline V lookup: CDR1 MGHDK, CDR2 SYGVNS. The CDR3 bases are TGTGCCAGCAGTGAATCCCAACGGACTAGAGTCGTCCCAGATACGCAGTATTTT. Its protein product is CASSESQRTRVVPDTQYF.